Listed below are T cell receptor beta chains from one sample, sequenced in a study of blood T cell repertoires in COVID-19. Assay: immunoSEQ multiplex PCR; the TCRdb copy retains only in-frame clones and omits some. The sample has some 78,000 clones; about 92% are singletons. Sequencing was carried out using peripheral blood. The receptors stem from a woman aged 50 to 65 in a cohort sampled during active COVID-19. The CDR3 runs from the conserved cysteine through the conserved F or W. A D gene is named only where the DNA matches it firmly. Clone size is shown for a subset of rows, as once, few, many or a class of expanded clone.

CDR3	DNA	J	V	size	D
CASRTGQNRYGYTF	TGTGCCAGCAGGACAGGGCAGAACCGCTATGGCTACACCTTC	TRBJ1-2	TRBV27	.	TRBD1
CASSLTGEDYEKLFF	TGTGCCAGCTCACTTACAGGGGAGGATTATGAAAAACTGTTTTTT	TRBJ1-4	TRBV18	.	TRBD1
CASSLSGASRNQPQHF	TGTGCCAGCAGTCTCTCAGGGGCCTCTAGAAATCAGCCCCAGCATTTT	TRBJ1-5	TRBV28	.	.
CSVSDRETQYF	TGCAGTGTCAGCGACAGGGAGACCCAGTACTTC	TRBJ2-5	TRBV20-1	.	.
CASSSGGSGNEKLFF	TGTGCCAGCAGCTCCGGCGGGTCAGGCAATGAAAAACTGTTTTTT	TRBJ1-4	TRBV7-9	.	.
CASSLGLGRGNTGELFF	TGTGCCAGCAGTTTGGGTCTCGGCAGGGGGAACACCGGGGAGCTGTTTTTT	TRBJ2-2	TRBV28	.	.
CASREGAGQPQHF	TGTGCCAGCAGGGAGGGGGCGGGGCAGCCCCAGCATTTT	TRBJ1-5	TRBV2	.	TRBD1
CASSFGGTSTDTQYF	TGTGCCAGCAGCTTCGGGGGTACTAGCACAGATACGCAGTATTTT	TRBJ2-3	TRBV5-4	.	.
CASSLRTASNEKLFF	TGTGCCAGCAGCTTAAGGACAGCCTCTAATGAAAAACTGTTTTTT	TRBJ1-4	TRBV7-2	.	.
CASSRSGEGEQFF	TGTGCCAGCAGTCGTAGTGGGGAGGGTGAGCAGTTCTTC	TRBJ2-1	TRBV7-6	.	TRBD2
CASSLGLSYGYTF	TGTGCCAGCAGCTTGGGACTTTCGTATGGCTACACCTTC	TRBJ1-2	TRBV5-6	.	.
CAWSRQGGTEAFF	TGTGCCTGGAGTCGACAGGGTGGTACTGAAGCTTTCTTT	TRBJ1-1	TRBV30	once	TRBD1
CASSSDRVNTEAFF	TGTGCCAGCAGCTCCGACCGGGTCAACACTGAAGCTTTCTTT	TRBJ1-1	TRBV7-8	few	.
CASSPPGLAGGNEQFF	TGTGCCAGCTCACCACCGGGACTAGCGGGAGGGAATGAGCAGTTCTTC	TRBJ2-1	TRBV18	.	TRBD2
CASRRGSETQYF	TGTGCCAGTAGAAGGGGGTCAGAGACCCAGTACTTC	TRBJ2-5	TRBV19	.	.
CSVGGGEKLFF	TGCAGCGTTGGAGGAGGTGAAAAACTGTTTTTT	TRBJ1-4	TRBV29-1	.	.